This TCR beta chain came from a study of stem cell transplantation in POMP-related autoinflammatory disease. Study summary: Before transplant, CD4+ T cells skewed naive and CD8+ proportions were low.

Study observations and caveats: In patients with PRAID, every analyzed T-cell subset tended to show lower diversity and higher clonality. Unique TRB V-J gene pairings were limited in number in patients with PRAID.

A note on this clone: The antigen is unknown.

Profiling relied on immunoSEQ multiplex PCR, and the TCRdb table lists in-frame clones only, not all of them. The sample comprises roughly 70,000 clones, under 95% of which are singletons, and about 0.71% rests with the top ten. The V gene's germline CDR1 is SGHRS and CDR2 YFSETQ. Losses at the gene ends were 1 base for V and 7 bases for J; bases not matched to a gene: 5. This CDR3 comprises 15 residues. The J gene is TRBJ1-4, the V gene TRBV5-1; 9 bases align to TRBD1. The sequenced sample was CD4+ T cells from PBMCs, obtained after stem cell transplantation. The TCR comes from a human patient with POMP-related autoinflammation and immune dysregulation (PRAID). Some of the T cells may derive from the graft donor. In DNA, the CDR3 is TGCGCCAGCAGCTTGAACAGGGGGCTCGGTGAAAAACTGTTTTTT. This codes for CASSLNRGLGEKLFF.